Listed below are T cell receptor beta chains from one sample, sequenced in a study of T-cell memory formation after mild COVID-19. MiXCR, run by TCRdb on the 5' RACE reads, gives a single entry per CDR3 protein. The table shows some 180,000 distinct CDR3 sequences, with 10% to 15% occurring only once. Sequencing was carried out using PBMCs or a T cell subset sorted from them (not recorded which). The receptor set was obtained from a young man who had mild COVID-19 (a few samples of this study predate the infection). Cell type and time point are not known. Each CDR3 is given with its conserved first and last residue. The D gene is left open where the match is weak. Clone size is stated in some rows and not others, as once, few, many or a class when expanded.

CDR3nt | CDR3aa | abundance | j_gene | v_gene | d_gene
TGCGCCAGCAGCTTCCGGGACAGGGGCTTCCTCGGGGGCTACACCTTC | CASSFRDRGFLGGYTF | - | TRBJ1-2 | TRBV5-1 | TRBD1
TGTGCCAGCAGCCAGCCCGGGACAGACTATGGCTACACCTTC | CASSQPGTDYGYTF | few | TRBJ1-2 | TRBV25-1 | TRBD1
TGTGCCAGCAGTTTAAGGGTGAACACTGAAGCTTTCTTT | CASSLRVNTEAFF | - | TRBJ1-1 | TRBV12-3/TRBV12-4 | -
TGTGCCAGCAGTTCCCCGACAGGGCCCCAGTATTTT | CASSSPTGPQYF | many | TRBJ2-3 | TRBV7-6 | TRBD1
TGTGCCAGCAGCTTAGAGGTCGGGGAGCTGTTTTTT | CASSLEVGELFF | few | TRBJ2-2 | TRBV7-2 | -
TGTGCCAGCAGCTTGGGAAGGACACTTGAGACCCAGTACTTC | CASSLGRTLETQYF | - | TRBJ2-5 | TRBV7-2 | -
TGTGCCAGCGCACTAGCGGGAACAGATACGCAGTATTTT | CASALAGTDTQYF | - | TRBJ2-3 | TRBV11-2 | TRBD2
TGTGCCAGCAGCGTCTCGGGAGGCGGGTATGGCTACACCTTC | CASSVSGGGYGYTF | few | TRBJ1-2 | TRBV7-2 | -
TGTGCCAGCAGCTTGGTCGCTGCGAACACCGGGGAGCTGTTTTTT | CASSLVAANTGELFF | - | TRBJ2-2 | TRBV5-4 | -
TGTGCCAGCAGCCAAGATCCAGGGGCAAGAGCCCAGTACTTC | CASSQDPGARAQYF | - | TRBJ2-5 | TRBV3-1 | -
TGTGCCAGCAGAGACAGCACTATGACGTACACTGAAGCTTTCTTT | CASRDSTMTYTEAFF | few | TRBJ1-1 | TRBV7-9 | -
TGTGCCAGCAGCTTAGACGGGTTCACAGATACGCAGTATTTT | CASSLDGFTDTQYF | - | TRBJ2-3 | TRBV7-2 | -
TGTGCCACCTCGACAGGGTGGGAGACCCAGTACTTC | CATSTGWETQYF | - | TRBJ2-5 | TRBV19 | TRBD1
TGTGCCAGCAGCTTATGGGCAGCGTATGGCTACACCTTC | CASSLWAAYGYTF | - | TRBJ1-2 | TRBV7-2 | -
TGTGCCAGCACCCGGGACCCCAACGGCGGAGAGACCCAGTACTTC | CASTRDPNGGETQYF | - | TRBJ2-5 | TRBV6-1 | -
TGTGCCAGCAGTTTACAGGAAGAGACCCAGTACTTC | CASSLQEETQYF | few | TRBJ2-5 | TRBV12-3/TRBV12-4 | -
TGCGCCAGCAGCTTAACGGGACAGGGAGCCTACGAGCAGTACTTC | CASSLTGQGAYEQYF | - | TRBJ2-7 | TRBV5-1 | TRBD1
TGTGCCAGCAGGCCCGGGGGGAATTCTCAAGAGACCCAGTACTTC | CASRPGGNSQETQYF | - | TRBJ2-5 | TRBV28 | TRBD2
TGCAGTGCTAGGACTAGCTTGGGAGAGACCCAGTACTTC | CSARTSLGETQYF | - | TRBJ2-5 | TRBV20-1 | TRBD2
TGTGCTAGCAGCTTAGATACAGGGGGCTCTGGGGCCAACGTCCTGACTTTC | CASSLDTGGSGANVLTF | once | TRBJ2-6 | TRBV7-7 | TRBD1
TGTGCCAGCAGCCCCGTTCTTAGCGGGGGGAACAATGAGCAGTTCTTC | CASSPVLSGGNNEQFF | - | TRBJ2-1 | TRBV3-1 | TRBD2
TGTGCCAGCAGGTTAGAGTGGGGGGCAAGTACTGAAGCTTTCTTT | CASRLEWGASTEAFF | few | TRBJ1-1 | TRBV12-3/TRBV12-4 | -
TGTGCCAGCAGCGCCCTCAGGAACACTGAAGCTTTCTTT | CASSALRNTEAFF | many | TRBJ1-1 | TRBV7-2 | -
TGTGCCAGCAGTGATCGATGGGCTCAGCCCCAGCATTTT | CASSDRWAQPQHF | - | TRBJ1-5 | TRBV2 | -
TGTGCCAGCAGCTCATCCCCAGGGGACTACGAGCAGTACTTC | CASSSSPGDYEQYF | few | TRBJ2-7 | TRBV7-6 | -
TGTGCCAGCAGCCCAAAATCCCGGACAGGGGCGAAGAACACCGGGGAGCTGTTTTTT | CASSPKSRTGAKNTGELFF | few | TRBJ2-2 | TRBV14 | TRBD1
TGTGCCAGCAGCTTAGGAGTTTCTAGCGGGGGATACAATGAGCAGTTCTTC | CASSLGVSSGGYNEQFF | many | TRBJ2-1 | TRBV7-9 | TRBD2
TGTGCCAGCAGTTTCGGAGTGGGGGGGGAGACCCAGTACTTC | CASSFGVGGETQYF | few | TRBJ2-5 | TRBV12-3/TRBV12-4 | TRBD2
TGTGCCAGCAGTTCGCCGGGACAGGGGGTCACAGATACGCAGTATTTT | CASSSPGQGVTDTQYF | few | TRBJ2-3 | TRBV28 | TRBD1
TGCGCCAGCAGTGAGTCCTTTCCGAGTCAGCCCCAGCATTTT | CASSESFPSQPQHF | few | TRBJ1-5 | TRBV10-2 | -
TGTGCCAGCGGGTTTGGGGAAGAGACCCAGTACTTC | CASGFGEETQYF | few | TRBJ2-5 | TRBV12-3/TRBV12-4 | -
TGCGCCAGCAGCTATCGGGGGTTGAACACCGGGGAGCTGTTTTTT | CASSYRGLNTGELFF | few | TRBJ2-2 | TRBV5-1 | -
TGTGCCAGCAGGGGGGGTGCCGGTGAGACCCAGTACTTC | CASRGGAGETQYF | few | TRBJ2-5 | TRBV3-1 | -
TGCGCCAGCAGCTTACAGGACTACGGAGGTTACGAGCAGTACTTC | CASSLQDYGGYEQYF | many | TRBJ2-7 | TRBV5-1 | -
TGTGCCAGCAGCAAAGGGGCCAATTCACCCCTCCACTTT | CASSKGANSPLHF | few | TRBJ1-6 | TRBV21-1 | -
TGTGCCAGCGGGGGACAGGGCACAGATACGCAGTATTTT | CASGGQGTDTQYF | many | TRBJ2-3 | TRBV7-9 | TRBD1
TGTGCCAGCAGCGACAGACGGACCGTCCGTGGCTACACCTTC | CASSDRRTVRGYTF | - | TRBJ1-2 | TRBV5-5 | -
TGTGCCAGCAGATCCCTTCTTCAGCCCCAGCATTTT | CASRSLLQPQHF | few | TRBJ1-5 | TRBV2 | -
TGTGCCAGCACCCCAAGCGCCAGGCCCGGGGAGCTGTTTTTT | CASTPSARPGELFF | - | TRBJ2-2 | TRBV7-2 | -
TGTGCCACCAGTGATGCGGATAGCCAAGAGACCCAGTACTTC | CATSDADSQETQYF | few | TRBJ2-5 | TRBV24-1 | -
TGCGCCAGCAGCCTTGGGACAGGGAATAGTGGCTACACCTTC | CASSLGTGNSGYTF | - | TRBJ1-2 | TRBV4-1 | TRBD1